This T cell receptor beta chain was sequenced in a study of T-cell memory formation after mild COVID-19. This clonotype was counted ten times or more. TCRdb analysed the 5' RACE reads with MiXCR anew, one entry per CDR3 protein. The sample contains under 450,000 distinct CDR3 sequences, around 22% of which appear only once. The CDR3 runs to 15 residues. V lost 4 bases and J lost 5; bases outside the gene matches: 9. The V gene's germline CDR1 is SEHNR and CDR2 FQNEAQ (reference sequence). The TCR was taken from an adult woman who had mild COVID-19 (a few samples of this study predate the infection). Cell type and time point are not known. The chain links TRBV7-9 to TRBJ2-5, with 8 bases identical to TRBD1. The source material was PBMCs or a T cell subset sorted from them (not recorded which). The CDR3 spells CASSSRTGMAETQYF. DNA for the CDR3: TGTGCCAGCAGCTCCCGGACAGGGATGGCGGAGACCCAGTACTTC.